The 28 T cell receptor beta chains below were found in one sample sequenced in a study of T cell responses to AZD1222 COVID-19 vaccine. The method was immunoSEQ multiplex PCR; TCRdb's version includes in-frame clones alone and lacks a portion of them. This table has around 58,000 clones, around 83% appearing once. Sequencing was performed on peripheral blood, taken on day 0 of AZD1222 vaccination. The receptors here all came from an adult in good health.

This clone was detected once. This chain links TRBV3-1 (or the pseudogene TRBV3-2) with TRBJ1-2; no clear D gene. The CDR3 has 12 amino acids. Germline V gene data show CDR1 as LGHDT and CDR2 as YNNKEL (reference sequence). Trimming removed 3 bases from V and 8 bases from J, with 10 bases in between. The CDR3 is CASSQESSGYTF. The CDR3, as DNA: TGTGCCAGCAGCCAGGAATCGTCCGGCTACACCTTC.

This clone was observed a few times. This chain uses TRBV28 with TRBJ2-2, with D tentatively TRBD1 or TRBD2 (6 bases each). Germline V gives CDR1 MDHEN, CDR2 SYDVKM. The CDR3 loop spans 18 amino acids. V lost 3 bases and J lost 7, with 24 bases in between. The chain's CDR3 is CASSLVLAHGGRNGELFF. The CDR3 DNA follows: TGTGCCAGCAGTTTGGTATTGGCACATGGGGGGCGAAACGGGGAGCTGTTTTTT.

The V gene is TRBV28, the J gene TRBJ2-7; D is possibly TRBD1 (5 bases). Looked up from germline, CDR1 is MDHEN and CDR2 is SYDVKM. V lost 3 bases and J 3 bases, leaving 9 bases between the germline ends. The CDR3 length is 13 residues. This CDR3 reads CASSFNRSYEQYF. CDR3 DNA: TGTGCCAGCAGTTTCAACAGGAGCTACGAGCAGTACTTC. The full variable domain, completed using reference TRBV28 and TRBJ2-7, is DVKVTQSSRYLVKRTGEKVFLECVQDMDHENMFWYRQDPGLGLRLIYFSYDVKMKEKGDIPEGYSVSREKKERFSLILESASTNQTSMYLCASSFNRSYEQYFGPGTRLTVT.

The J gene is TRBJ2-7, the V gene TRBV2; TRBD1 might be the D (5 bases). The V and J ends lost 6 bases and 0 bases respectively, with 15 bases between them. Germline CDR1 reads SNHLY; CDR2 reads FYNNEI. This CDR3 region has 15 residues. The CDR3 bases are TGTGCCAGCAGCGCGGATTGGGGCGGCTCCTACGAGCAGTACTTC. Its translation: CASSADWGGSYEQYF. Together with reference TRBV2 and TRBJ2-7, the CDR3 gives the full variable domain: EPEVTQTPSHQVTQMGQEVILRCVPISNHLYFYWYRQILGQKVEFLVSFYNNEISEKSEIFDDQFSVERPDGSNFTLKIRSTKLEDSAMYFCASSADWGGSYEQYFGPGTRLTVT.

This clone appeared a few times. The rearrangement links TRBV30 to TRBJ1-1; possibly TRBD1 for D (5 bases). Trimming took 1 base from V and 0 from J, leaving 6 bases between them. The CDR3 is 13 residues long. Germline V gene data show CDR1 as GTSNPN and CDR2 as SVGIG (reference sequence). In DNA form, the CDR3 reads TGTGCCTGGAGTGGACAGTTGAACACTGAAGCTTTCTTT. Translation: CAWSGQLNTEAFF. The whole variable domain, remainder taken from reference TRBV30 and TRBJ1-1, is SQTIHQWPATLVQPVGSPLSLECTVEGTSNPNLYWYRQAAGRGLQLLFYSVGIGQISSEVPQNLSASRPQDRQFILSSKKLLLSDSGFYLCAWSGQLNTEAFFGQGTRLTVV.

The chain uses TRBV2 and TRBJ2-1, with D tentatively TRBD2 (6 bases). The CDR3 is 15 amino acids. CDR1 and CDR2 (germline): SNHLY, FYNNEI. The germline V and J ends were trimmed by 5 bases and 16 bases, with 27 bases remaining between them. Written as DNA, the CDR3 is TGTGCCAGCAGTTATCATACCGGGAGCGGGTCCCATTCCTTCTTC. Its translation: CASSYHTGSGSHSFF. The complete variable domain, with remaining parts taken from reference TRBV2 and TRBJ2-1, reads EPEVTQTPSHQVTQMGQEVILRCVPISNHLYFYWYRQILGQKVEFLVSFYNNEISEKSEIFDDQFSVERPDGSNFTLKIRSTKLEDSAMYFCASSYHTGSGSHSFFGPGTRLTVL.

V is TRBV11-2 and J is TRBJ2-1; no firm D call. In germline, CDR1 is SGHAT, CDR2 FQNNGV. With 4 bases removed from V and 6 bases from J, the gap between germline ends came to 10 bases. The CDR3 has 13 amino acids. The CDR3 reads CASSSRNSNEQFF. The CDR3 region has the DNA TGTGCCAGCAGCTCCCGCAACTCCAATGAGCAGTTCTTC.

The chain couples TRBV27 to TRBJ1-6; D might be TRBD1 (6 bases). The CDR3 has 17 residues. V was cut by 5 bases and J by 4 bases, with 18 bases left in between. CDR1 is MNHEY, CDR2 SMNVEV, per germline (reference sequence). CDR3 sequence reads: CASSLRGRGSYNSPLHF. Written as DNA, the CDR3 is TGTGCCAGCAGTCTCCGAGGCAGGGGATCATATAATTCACCCCTCCACTTT.

The chain recombines TRBV28 with TRBJ1-3; possibly TRBD1 for D (5 bases). This CDR3 region has 16 residues. Between the trimmed V and J ends, which lost 0 bases and 2 bases, there was a span of 11 bases. Germline V CDR1 and CDR2: MDHEN, SYDVKM. The CDR3 loop reads CASSLWSGGTGNTIYF. In DNA form, the CDR3 reads TGTGCCAGCAGTTTATGGTCCGGGGGAACTGGAAACACCATATATTTT.

V and J are TRBV5-1 and TRBJ2-2; 7 bases match TRBD1. The CDR3 covers 14 residues. Germline assignment: CDR1 SGHRS and CDR2 YFSETQ. Losses at the gene ends were 4 bases for V and 6 bases for J; bases not matched to a gene: 6. This CDR3 is CASSPQGMAGELFF. The CDR3 DNA is TGCGCCAGCAGCCCACAGGGGATGGCCGGGGAGCTGTTTTTT.

This clone was seen once. The rearrangement links TRBV19 to TRBJ2-5, with TRBD1 identical over 7 bases. Per the germline V gene, CDR1 is LNHDA and CDR2 is SQIVND (reference sequence). Trimming cost V 3 bases and J 6 bases; bases outside gene matches: 4. The CDR3 totals 13 residues. The CDR3 is CASSIDREQTQYF. The CDR3 DNA is TGTGCCAGTAGTATCGACAGGGAACAGACCCAGTACTTC.

The V call is TRBV6-5, the J call TRBJ2-1, with 12 bases matching TRBD2. Losses at the gene ends were 5 bases for V and 3 bases for J; bases not matched to a gene: 2. This CDR3 is 15 amino acids long. The germline gives CDR1 MNHEY, CDR2 SVGAGI. CDR3 in amino acids: CASSPTSGGYNEQFF. The CDR3 nucleotides are TGTGCCAGCAGTCCGACTAGCGGGGGCTACAATGAGCAGTTCTTC.

The J gene is TRBJ1-2, the V gene TRBV24-1; D is unresolved. Deletions cut 2 bases from V and 3 bases from J, with 0 bases between. This CDR3 has 11 residues. Germline V CDR1 and CDR2: KGHDR, SFDVKD. The CDR3 loop reads CATSDYYGYTF. The CDR3 nucleotides read TGTGCCACCAGTGATTACTATGGCTACACCTTC.

This clone was seen a single time. The chain has TRBV5-5 and TRBJ2-1; tentatively, D is TRBD1 or TRBD2 (5 bases each). Trimming removed 5 bases from V and 12 bases from J, with 15 bases in between. Germline V gene lookup returns CDR1 SGHKS and CDR2 YYEKEE (reference sequence). The CDR3 length is 12 residues. The CDR3 region is CASSLREGPQFF. The DNA for the CDR3 is TGTGCCAGCAGTTTACGAGAGGGACCGCAGTTCTTC. Together with reference TRBV5-5 and TRBJ2-1, the CDR3 gives the full variable domain: DAGVTQSPTHLIKTRGQQVTLRCSPISGHKSVSWYQQVLGQGPQFIFQYYEKEERGRGNFPDRFSARQFPNYSSELNVNALLLGDSALYLCASSLREGPQFFGPGTRLTVL.

This chain links TRBV28 with TRBJ1-1; a possible D gene is TRBD1 (5 bases). V lost 8 bases to trimming and J lost 6 bases, with 16 bases between them. CDR1 and CDR2 (germline): MDHEN, SYDVKM. CDR3 length equals 13 residues. CDR3 protein: CASRGGVRAEAFF. The CDR3 DNA reads TGTGCCAGCCGGGGGGGGGTAAGGGCTGAAGCTTTCTTT.

The chain links TRBV6-5 to TRBJ1-5; D possibly corresponds to TRBD1 (5 bases). This CDR3 contains 15 residues. Germline V gene sequence: CDR1 MNHEY, CDR2 SVGAGI. Trimming shortened V by 6 bases and J by 0 bases, and 12 bases separated the two germline ends. For the CDR3, the DNA is TGTGCCAGCAGCCGTGCAGGGAATAGCAATCAGCCCCAGCATTTT. Translation: CASSRAGNSNQPQHF.

V gene TRBV10-3 combines with J gene TRBJ1-2, with D hard to call. CDR1 and CDR2 (germline): ENHRY, SYGVKD. The V end was cut by 3 bases, the J end by 0 bases, with 8 bases between. The CDR3 spans 14 residues. The CDR3 region has the DNA TGTGCCATCAGTGAATCGGGTTCTAACTATGGCTACACCTTC. It codes for CAISESGSNYGYTF.

This rearrangement joins TRBV5-1 to TRBJ2-2; 7 nucleotides align to TRBD1. The CDR3 is made up of 16 amino acids. V gave up 2 bases and J gave up 3 bases; unmatched junction bases: 7. Germline V gives CDR1 SGHRS, CDR2 YFSETQ. The CDR3 loop is CASSFDPGQHTGELFF. In DNA, the CDR3 is TGCGCCAGCAGCTTTGATCCGGGACAGCACACCGGGGAGCTGTTTTTT.

V is TRBV6-2 or TRBV6-3 and J is TRBJ1-2; the D is unclear. V shed 2 bases and J shed 8 bases, with 15 bases lying between them. CDR3 length: 14 amino acids. The germline V gene has CDR1 MNHEY and CDR2 SVGEGT. CDR3 sequence (DNA): TGTGCCAGCAGTTACGGCAGTCACCTCGGCGGCTACACCTTC. Encoded protein: CASSYGSHLGGYTF.

V usage is TRBV7-3 and J usage is TRBJ2-1; unclear D gene. Germline CDR1 reads SGHTA; CDR2 reads FQGTGA. The CDR3 runs to 13 residues. Deletions cut 2 bases from V and 9 bases from J, with 11 bases between. CDR3 in amino acids: CASSLQELGEQFF. DNA for the CDR3: TGTGCCAGCAGCTTACAAGAATTGGGTGAGCAGTTCTTC. Supplemented by reference TRBV7-3 and TRBJ2-1, the full variable domain reads GAGVSQTPSNKVTEKGKYVELRCDPISGHTALYWYRQSLGQGPEFLIYFQGTGAADDSGLPNDRFFAVRPEGSVSTLKIQRTERGDSAVYLCASSLQELGEQFFGPGTRLTVL.

The chain links TRBV6-5 to TRBJ1-2; 11 nucleotides match TRBD1. The ends lost 1 base at V and 4 bases at J; junction bases unmatched: 5. The CDR3 runs to 16 residues. Germline V gene sequence: CDR1 MNHEY, CDR2 SVGAGI. The CDR3 DNA reads TGTGCCAGCAGTTACTACGGACAGGGGGCAGGCTATGGCTACACCTTC. Its translation: CASSYYGQGAGYGYTF.

Here the CDR3 reads CASSAGIYGYTF. The DNA of the CDR3 is TGTGCCAGCAGTGCAGGGATCTATGGCTACACCTTC. The gene calls are TRBV12-3 or TRBV12-4 and TRBJ1-2; TRBD1 is a possible D gene (5 bases). Trimming left V 5 bases short and J 4 bases short, with 8 bases between. The CDR3 contains 12 residues.

The rearrangement uses TRBV27 and TRBJ2-5; 7 bases align to TRBD1. There are 14 residues in the CDR3. Germline V gene sequence: CDR1 MNHEY, CDR2 SMNVEV (reference sequence). Unmatched junction bases numbered 3, after V lost 4 bases and J lost 1 base. CDR3 sequence: CASSSTGVQETQYF. The CDR3 region has the DNA TGTGCCAGCAGTTCAACAGGGGTCCAAGAGACCCAGTACTTC.

The chain has TRBV6-2 or TRBV6-3 and TRBJ1-4; possibly TRBD1 for D (5 bases). The CDR3 loop spans 16 amino acids. The V end lost 4 bases, the J end lost 8 bases, and 20 bases lay between the germline ends. Germline V gene lookup returns CDR1 MNHEY and CDR2 SVGEGT. This CDR3 is CASSWEWDPMGEKLFF. The CDR3 DNA sequence: TGTGCCAGCAGTTGGGAATGGGACCCTATGGGGGAAAAACTGTTTTTT.

The chain is built from TRBV7-9 and TRBJ1-2, with TRBD1 identical over 9 bases. With V trimmed by 1 base and J by 7 bases, 1 base remained unmatched. CDR3 size: 13 residues. Per germline, CDR1 SEHNR and CDR2 FQNEAQ (reference sequence). The chain's CDR3 is CASSLGQGGGYTF. DNA of the CDR3: TGTGCCAGCAGCTTAGGACAGGGGGGTGGCTACACCTTC.

The CDR3, as DNA: TGTGCCAGCAGACCGGGGGCGCGGGACACTGAAGCTTTCTTT. Translated, it gives CASRPGARDTEAFF. The rearrangement uses TRBV27 and TRBJ1-1; weak D call: TRBD1 (6 bases). Germline CDR1 is MNHEY and CDR2 is SMNVEV (reference sequence). V was cut by 6 bases and J by 3 bases, with 14 bases left in between. The CDR3 is 14 residues long.

The J gene is TRBJ1-2, the V gene TRBV5-6; TRBD1 agrees at 8 bases. Per germline, CDR1 SGHDT and CDR2 YYEEEE. Germline trimming cut 4 bases from V and 6 bases from J; bases unmatched to any gene: 11. This CDR3 region has 15 residues. CDR3 coding DNA: TGTGCCAGCAGCCGTAGGACAGGGATCGGGGATGGCTACACCTTC. Amino acid sequence: CASSRRTGIGDGYTF. The full variable domain, rest sourced from reference TRBV5-6 and TRBJ1-2, is DAGVTQSPTHLIKTRGQQVTLRCSPKSGHDTVSWYQQALGQGPQFIFQYYEEEERQRGNFPDRFSGHQFPNYSSELNVNALLLGDSALYLCASSRRTGIGDGYTFGSGTRLTVV.

The chain links TRBV6-6 to TRBJ2-3; D tentatively reads TRBD1 or TRBD2 (5 bases each). The germline V and J ends were trimmed by 7 bases and 4 bases, with 21 bases remaining between them. The germline V gene encodes CDR1 MNHNY and CDR2 SVGAGI (reference sequence). This CDR3 contains 16 residues. CDR3 protein: CASIQDGPLGADTQYF. The CDR3 bases are TGTGCCAGCATTCAGGACGGCCCCTTGGGGGCAGATACGCAGTATTTT.